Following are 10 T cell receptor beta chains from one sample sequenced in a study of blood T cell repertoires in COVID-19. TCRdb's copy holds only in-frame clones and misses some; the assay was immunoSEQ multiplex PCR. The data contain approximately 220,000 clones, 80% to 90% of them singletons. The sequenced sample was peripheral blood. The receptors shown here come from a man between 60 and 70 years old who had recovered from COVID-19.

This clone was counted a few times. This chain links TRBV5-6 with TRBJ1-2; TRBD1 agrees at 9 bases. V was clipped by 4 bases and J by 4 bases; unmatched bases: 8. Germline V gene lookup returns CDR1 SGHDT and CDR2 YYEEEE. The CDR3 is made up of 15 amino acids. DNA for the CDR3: TGTGCCAGCAGCCTTCGGACAGGGGAGGGCTATGGCTACACCTTC. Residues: CASSLRTGEGYGYTF.

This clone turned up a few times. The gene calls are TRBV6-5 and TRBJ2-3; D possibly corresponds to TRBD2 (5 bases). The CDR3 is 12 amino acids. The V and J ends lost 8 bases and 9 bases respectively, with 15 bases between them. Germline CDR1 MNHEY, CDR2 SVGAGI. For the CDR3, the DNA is TGTGCCAGCGCGACCAGCGCGGGCACGCAGTATTTT. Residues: CASATSAGTQYF.

For the CDR3, the DNA is TGTGCCAGCAGAACTACAGGGTCCACAGATACGCAGTATTTT. Its translation is CASRTTGSTDTQYF. The chain is built from TRBV6-5 and TRBJ2-3, with D possibly matching TRBD1 (6 bases). This CDR3 comprises 14 residues. The germline CDR1 and CDR2 sequences are MNHEY and SVGAGI. V lost 6 bases and J lost 2, with 12 bases in between.

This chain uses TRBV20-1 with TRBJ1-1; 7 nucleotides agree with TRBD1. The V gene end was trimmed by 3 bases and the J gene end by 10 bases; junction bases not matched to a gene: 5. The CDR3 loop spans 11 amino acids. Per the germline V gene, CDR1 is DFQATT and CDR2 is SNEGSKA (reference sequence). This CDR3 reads CSARLTGLAFF. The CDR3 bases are TGCAGTGCTAGGCTGACAGGGTTAGCTTTCTTT.

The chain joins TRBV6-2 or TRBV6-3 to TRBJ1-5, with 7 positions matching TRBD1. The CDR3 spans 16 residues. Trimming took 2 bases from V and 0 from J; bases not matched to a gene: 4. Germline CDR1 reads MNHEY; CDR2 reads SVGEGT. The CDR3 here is CASSYARQGSNQPQHF. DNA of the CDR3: TGTGCCAGCAGTTACGCTCGACAGGGTAGCAATCAGCCCCAGCATTTT.

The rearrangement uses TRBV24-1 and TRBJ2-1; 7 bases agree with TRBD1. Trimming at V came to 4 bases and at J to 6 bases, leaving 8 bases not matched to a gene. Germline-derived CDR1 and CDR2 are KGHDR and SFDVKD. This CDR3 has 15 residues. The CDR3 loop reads CATSDPRQGTNEQFF. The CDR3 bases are TGTGCCACCAGTGACCCTCGACAGGGTACCAATGAGCAGTTCTTC.

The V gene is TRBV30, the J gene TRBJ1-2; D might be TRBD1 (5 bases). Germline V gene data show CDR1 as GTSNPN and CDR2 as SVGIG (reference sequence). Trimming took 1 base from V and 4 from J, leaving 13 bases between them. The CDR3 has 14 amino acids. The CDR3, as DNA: TGTGCCTGGAGTGACGCGGGGGTCAGCTATGGCTACACCTTC. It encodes CAWSDAGVSYGYTF.

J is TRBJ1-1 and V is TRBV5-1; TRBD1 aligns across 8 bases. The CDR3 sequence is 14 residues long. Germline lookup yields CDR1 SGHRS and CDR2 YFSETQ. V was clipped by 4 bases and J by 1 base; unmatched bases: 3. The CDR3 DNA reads TGCGCCAGCAGCCCAGGGGGCGGGAACACTGAAGCTTTCTTT. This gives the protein CASSPGGGNTEAFF.

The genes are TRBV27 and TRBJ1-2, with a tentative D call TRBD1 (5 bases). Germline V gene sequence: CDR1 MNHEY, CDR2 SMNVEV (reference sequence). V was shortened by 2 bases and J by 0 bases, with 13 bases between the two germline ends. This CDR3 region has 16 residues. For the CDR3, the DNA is TGTGCCAGCAGTTTAGGGTGGGGCGGAACTAACTATGGCTACACCTTC. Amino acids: CASSLGWGGTNYGYTF.

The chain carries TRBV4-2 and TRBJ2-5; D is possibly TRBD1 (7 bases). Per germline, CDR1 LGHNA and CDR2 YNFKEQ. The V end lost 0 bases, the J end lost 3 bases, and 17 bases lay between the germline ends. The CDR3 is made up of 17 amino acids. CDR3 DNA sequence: TGTGCCAGCAGCCAAGATGGGGGGACAGCGCGCAAAGAGACCCAGTACTTC. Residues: CASSQDGGTARKETQYF.